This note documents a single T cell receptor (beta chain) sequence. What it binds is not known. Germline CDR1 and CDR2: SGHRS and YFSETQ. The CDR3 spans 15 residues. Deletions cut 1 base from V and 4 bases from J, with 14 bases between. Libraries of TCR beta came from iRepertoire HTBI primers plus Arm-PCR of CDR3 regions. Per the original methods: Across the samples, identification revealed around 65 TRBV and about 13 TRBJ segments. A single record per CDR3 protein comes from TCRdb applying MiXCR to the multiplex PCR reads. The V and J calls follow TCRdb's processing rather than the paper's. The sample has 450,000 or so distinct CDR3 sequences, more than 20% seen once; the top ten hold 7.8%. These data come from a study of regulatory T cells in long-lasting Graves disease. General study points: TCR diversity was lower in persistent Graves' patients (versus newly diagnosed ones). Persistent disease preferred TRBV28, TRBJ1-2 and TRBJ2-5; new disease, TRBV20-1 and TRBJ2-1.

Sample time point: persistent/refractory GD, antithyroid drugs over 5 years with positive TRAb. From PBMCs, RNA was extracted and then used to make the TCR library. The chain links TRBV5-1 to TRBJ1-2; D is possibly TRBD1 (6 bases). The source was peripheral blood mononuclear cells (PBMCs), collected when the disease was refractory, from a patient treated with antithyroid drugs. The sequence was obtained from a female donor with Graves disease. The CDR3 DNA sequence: TGCGCCAGCAGCTTGAGTGGAGGGGGGGCCTATGGCTACACCTTC. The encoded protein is CASSLSGGGAYGYTF.